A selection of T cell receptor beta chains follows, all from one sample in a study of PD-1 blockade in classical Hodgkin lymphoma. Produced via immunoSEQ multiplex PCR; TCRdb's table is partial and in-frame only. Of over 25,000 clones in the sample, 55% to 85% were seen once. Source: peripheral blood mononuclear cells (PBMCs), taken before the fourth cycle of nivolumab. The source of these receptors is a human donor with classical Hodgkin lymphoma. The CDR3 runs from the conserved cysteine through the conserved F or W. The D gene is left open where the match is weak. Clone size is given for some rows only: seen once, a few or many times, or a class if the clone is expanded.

CDR3 DNA: TGCGCCAGCAGCTGGACTAGCGGGGGCAGGGATACGCAGTATTTT
CDR3 protein: CASSWTSGGRDTQYF
clone size: .
V gene: TRBV5-1
D gene: TRBD2
J gene: TRBJ2-3

CDR3 DNA: TGTGCCAGCAGTGAAGCGCCCTGGGACAGGGGGCGCGACTATGGCTACACCTTC
CDR3 protein: CASSEAPWDRGRDYGYTF
clone size: .
V gene: TRBV6-1
D gene: TRBD1
J gene: TRBJ1-2

CDR3 DNA: TGTGCCAGCAGCTTAGCCTTGGTACAGGGAACCTACGAGCAGTACTTC
CDR3 protein: CASSLALVQGTYEQYF
clone size: .
V gene: TRBV7-9
D gene: .
J gene: TRBJ2-7

CDR3 DNA: TGCGCCAGCAGGGATGGAGGAGATAACTACGAGCAGTACTTC
CDR3 protein: CASRDGGDNYEQYF
clone size: .
V gene: TRBV5-1
D gene: .
J gene: TRBJ2-7

CDR3 DNA: TGTGCCAGCAGGGGACAGTCTAGCACAGATACGCAGTATTTT
CDR3 protein: CASRGQSSTDTQYF
clone size: .
V gene: TRBV6-5
D gene: TRBD1
J gene: TRBJ2-3

CDR3 DNA: TGTGCCTGGAGTACCCGGGGGCTAGCCCGGGGGGCAGATACGCAGTATTTT
CDR3 protein: CAWSTRGLARGADTQYF
clone size: few
V gene: TRBV30
D gene: .
J gene: TRBJ2-3

CDR3 DNA: TGCGCCAGCACCAGAGGGACGAACACTGAAGCTTTCTTT
CDR3 protein: CASTRGTNTEAFF
clone size: .
V gene: TRBV23-1
D gene: .
J gene: TRBJ1-1

CDR3 DNA: TGTGCCAGCAGTTTAACCGGCGGACACTCTGGAAACACCATATATTTT
CDR3 protein: CASSLTGGHSGNTIYF
clone size: .
V gene: TRBV27
D gene: .
J gene: TRBJ1-3

CDR3 DNA: TGTGCCAGCAGCCCGGGTCTCGGACACGAGCAGTACTTC
CDR3 protein: CASSPGLGHEQYF
clone size: .
V gene: TRBV7-3
D gene: .
J gene: TRBJ2-7

CDR3 DNA: TGTGCCAGCTCGCCCGGGACAGCTTATTCACCCCTCCACTTT
CDR3 protein: CASSPGTAYSPLHF
clone size: medium-sized
V gene: TRBV18
D gene: TRBD1
J gene: TRBJ1-6

CDR3 DNA: TGTGCCAGCAGCTTAGACGGCGGGAAGAGATACGAGCAGTACTTC
CDR3 protein: CASSLDGGKRYEQYF
clone size: .
V gene: TRBV7-8
D gene: .
J gene: TRBJ2-7

CDR3 DNA: TGTGCCAGCATCAAAGGGGGTCTAGCGGGAGGGCGGTACAATGAGCAGTTCTTC
CDR3 protein: CASIKGGLAGGRYNEQFF
clone size: .
V gene: TRBV7-9
D gene: TRBD2
J gene: TRBJ2-1

CDR3 DNA: TGTGCCAGCAGCTTAGACAGGGCAGGGGGGCGGAATGAGCAGTTCTTC
CDR3 protein: CASSLDRAGGRNEQFF
clone size: few
V gene: TRBV7-2
D gene: .
J gene: TRBJ2-1

CDR3 DNA: TGTGCCAGCAGCAAAGCGGGAGGGCCGGCCGGGGAGCTGTTTTTT
CDR3 protein: CASSKAGGPAGELFF
clone size: .
V gene: TRBV7-9
D gene: TRBD2
J gene: TRBJ2-2

CDR3 DNA: TGTGCCAGCAGCTTAAGACAGGGGGCCGGGGAGCTGTTTTTT
CDR3 protein: CASSLRQGAGELFF
clone size: .
V gene: TRBV11-2
D gene: TRBD1
J gene: TRBJ2-2

CDR3 DNA: TGTGCCAGCAGCCCTGACGTGGGACTAGCGGGAGTAGCCGGGGAGCTGTTTTTT
CDR3 protein: CASSPDVGLAGVAGELFF
clone size: .
V gene: TRBV7-9
D gene: TRBD2
J gene: TRBJ2-2

CDR3 DNA: TGCGCCAGCAGCCAAGACTGGGGCCAAGAGACCCAGTACTTC
CDR3 protein: CASSQDWGQETQYF
clone size: .
V gene: TRBV4-1
D gene: .
J gene: TRBJ2-5

CDR3 DNA: TGTGCCAGCAGTTACTCGACTCCAGGGGACTCCTACGAGCAGTACTTC
CDR3 protein: CASSYSTPGDSYEQYF
clone size: few
V gene: TRBV6-5
D gene: .
J gene: TRBJ2-7

CDR3 DNA: TGTGCCAGCAGGCTACCGGGACTAGCGGGATCTGCCGTCAAATTGATCTTC
CDR3 protein: CASRLPGLAGSAVKLIF
clone size: once
V gene: TRBV28
D gene: TRBD2
J gene: TRBJ2-1

CDR3 DNA: TGTGCCAGCAGCTTCCCTGGGACAGGGGGTGAGACCCAGTACTTC
CDR3 protein: CASSFPGTGGETQYF
clone size: .
V gene: TRBV7-9
D gene: TRBD1
J gene: TRBJ2-5

CDR3 DNA: TGTGCCAGCAGTGAAAACCTAGCCCTCACAGATACGCAGTATTTT
CDR3 protein: CASSENLALTDTQYF
clone size: .
V gene: TRBV2
D gene: .
J gene: TRBJ2-3

CDR3 DNA: TGTGCCAGCAGCCGGACACCCGATCAGAGGGAGACCCAGTACTTC
CDR3 protein: CASSRTPDQRETQYF
clone size: .
V gene: TRBV4-2
D gene: .
J gene: TRBJ2-5

CDR3 DNA: TGTGCCAGCAGCTTCGGGACAGGGATTCCTAGCTCCTACAATGAGCAGTTCTTC
CDR3 protein: CASSFGTGIPSSYNEQFF
clone size: .
V gene: TRBV7-8
D gene: TRBD1
J gene: TRBJ2-1

CDR3 DNA: TGTGCCAGCAGTTTATCAGGGAATAGCAATCAGCCCCAGCATTTT
CDR3 protein: CASSLSGNSNQPQHF
clone size: .
V gene: TRBV27
D gene: .
J gene: TRBJ1-5

CDR3 DNA: TGTGCCAGCAGAGAGGGACAGGGGGGAAATGAGCAGTTCTTC
CDR3 protein: CASREGQGGNEQFF
clone size: .
V gene: TRBV28
D gene: TRBD1
J gene: TRBJ2-1

CDR3 DNA: TGTGCCAGCAGCTTAGCGCTACTAGCGGTAAGCTCCTACGAGCAGTACTTC
CDR3 protein: CASSLALLAVSSYEQYF
clone size: .
V gene: TRBV7-2
D gene: TRBD2
J gene: TRBJ2-7

CDR3 DNA: TGCAGCCTGAGTGGGAGCCCCAACTATGGCTACACCTTC
CDR3 protein: CSLSGSPNYGYTF
clone size: .
V gene: TRBV29-1
D gene: .
J gene: TRBJ1-2

CDR3 DNA: TGTGCCAGTAGTATAATAGGACAGGGACACAATCAGCCCCAGCATTTT
CDR3 protein: CASSIIGQGHNQPQHF
clone size: .
V gene: TRBV19
D gene: TRBD1
J gene: TRBJ1-5

CDR3 DNA: TGTGCCAGCAGCTTGGGTGGAGACTATGGCTACACCTTC
CDR3 protein: CASSLGGDYGYTF
clone size: .
V gene: TRBV5-4
D gene: .
J gene: TRBJ1-2

CDR3 DNA: TGTGCCATAGGACAGGGCATCACCGGGGAGCTGTTTTTT
CDR3 protein: CAIGQGITGELFF
clone size: .
V gene: TRBV6-1
D gene: TRBD1
J gene: TRBJ2-2

CDR3 DNA: TGCGCCAGCAGCTGGGACCAGGCGCAGTATTTT
CDR3 protein: CASSWDQAQYF
clone size: .
V gene: TRBV5-1
D gene: .
J gene: TRBJ2-3

CDR3 DNA: TGTGCCAGCAGTGGTTTTAAGCGGGGGGCCCCCAAAGAGACCCAGTACTTC
CDR3 protein: CASSGFKRGAPKETQYF
clone size: .
V gene: TRBV6-1
D gene: TRBD2
J gene: TRBJ2-5